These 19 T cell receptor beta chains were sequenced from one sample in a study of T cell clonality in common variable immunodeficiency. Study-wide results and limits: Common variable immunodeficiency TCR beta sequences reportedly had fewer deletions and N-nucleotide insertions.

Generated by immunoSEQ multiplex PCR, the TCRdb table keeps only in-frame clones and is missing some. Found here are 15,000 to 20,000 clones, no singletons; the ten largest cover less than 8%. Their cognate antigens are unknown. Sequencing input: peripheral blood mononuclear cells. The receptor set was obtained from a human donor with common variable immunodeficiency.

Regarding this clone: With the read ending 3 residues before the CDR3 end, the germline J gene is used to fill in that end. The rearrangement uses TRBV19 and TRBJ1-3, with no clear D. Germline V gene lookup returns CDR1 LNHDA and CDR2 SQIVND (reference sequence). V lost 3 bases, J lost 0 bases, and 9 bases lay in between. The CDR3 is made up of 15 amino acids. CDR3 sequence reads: CASSILSVSGNTIYF. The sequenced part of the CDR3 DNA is TGTGCCAGTAGTATTCTCTCTGTCTCTGGAAACACC.

CDR3 protein: CASSSLAGSNYGYTF. The sequenced part of the CDR3 DNA is TGTGCCAGCAGCTCATTAGCAGGGTCTAACTATGGC. The V and J genes are TRBV7-9 and TRBJ1-2; TRBD1 might be the D (5 bases). The read finishes 3 residues shy of the CDR3 end, and the germline J gene is used to complete it. Germline V CDR1 and CDR2: SEHNR, FQNEAQ (reference sequence). V was clipped by 4 bases and J by 0 bases, with 12 bases between them. This CDR3 region has 15 residues.

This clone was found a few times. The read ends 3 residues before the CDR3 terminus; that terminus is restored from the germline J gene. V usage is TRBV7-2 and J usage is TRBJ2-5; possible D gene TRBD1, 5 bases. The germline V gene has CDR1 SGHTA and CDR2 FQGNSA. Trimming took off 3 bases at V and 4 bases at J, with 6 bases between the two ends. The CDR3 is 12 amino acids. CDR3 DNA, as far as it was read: TGTGCCAGCAGCTTTGGGGCAGAGACC. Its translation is CASSFGAET. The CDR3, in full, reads CASSFGAETQYF. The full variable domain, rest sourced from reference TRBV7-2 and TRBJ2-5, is GAGVSQSPSNKVTEKGKDVELRCDPISGHTALYWYRQSLGQGLEFLIYFQGNSAPDKSGLPSDRFSAERTGGSVSTLTIQRTQQEDSAVYLCASSFGAETQYFGPGTRLLVL.

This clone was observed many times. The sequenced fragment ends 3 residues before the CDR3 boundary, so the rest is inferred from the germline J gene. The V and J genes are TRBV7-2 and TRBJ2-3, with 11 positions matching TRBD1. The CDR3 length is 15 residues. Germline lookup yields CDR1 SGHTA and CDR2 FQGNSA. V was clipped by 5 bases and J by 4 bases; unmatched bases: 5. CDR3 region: CASSGGQGAADTQYF. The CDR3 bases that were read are TGTGCCAGCAGCGGAGGACAGGGGGCGGCAGATACG.

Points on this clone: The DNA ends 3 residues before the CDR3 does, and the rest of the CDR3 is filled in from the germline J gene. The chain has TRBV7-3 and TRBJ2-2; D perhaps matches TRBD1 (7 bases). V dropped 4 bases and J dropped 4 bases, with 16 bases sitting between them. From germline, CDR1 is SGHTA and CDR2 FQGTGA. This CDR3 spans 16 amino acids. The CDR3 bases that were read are TGTGCCAGCAGCTCTACCGGGACAGCGGGCACCGGGGAG. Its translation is CASSSTGTAGTGE. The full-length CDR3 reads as CASSSTGTAGTGELFF.

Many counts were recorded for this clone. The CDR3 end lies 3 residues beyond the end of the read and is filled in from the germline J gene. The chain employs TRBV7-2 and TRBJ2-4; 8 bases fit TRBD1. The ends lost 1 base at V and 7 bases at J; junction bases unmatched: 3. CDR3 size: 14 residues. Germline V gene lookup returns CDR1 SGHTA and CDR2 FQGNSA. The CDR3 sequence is CASSLGQGTNIQYF. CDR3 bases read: TGTGCCAGCAGCTTAGGACAGGGGACGAACATT. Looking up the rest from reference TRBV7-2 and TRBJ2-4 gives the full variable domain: GAGVSQSPSNKVTEKGKDVELRCDPISGHTALYWYRQSLGQGLEFLIYFQGNSAPDKSGLPSDRFSAERTGGSVSTLTIQRTQQEDSAVYLCASSLGQGTNIQYFGAGTRLSVL.

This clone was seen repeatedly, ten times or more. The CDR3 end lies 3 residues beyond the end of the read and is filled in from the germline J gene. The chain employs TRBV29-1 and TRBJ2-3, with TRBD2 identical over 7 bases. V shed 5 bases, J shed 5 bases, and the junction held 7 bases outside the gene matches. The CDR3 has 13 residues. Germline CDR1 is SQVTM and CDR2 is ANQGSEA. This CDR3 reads CSVSGGRGDTQYF. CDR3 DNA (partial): TGCAGCGTTTCGGGGGGTAGGGGAGATACG.

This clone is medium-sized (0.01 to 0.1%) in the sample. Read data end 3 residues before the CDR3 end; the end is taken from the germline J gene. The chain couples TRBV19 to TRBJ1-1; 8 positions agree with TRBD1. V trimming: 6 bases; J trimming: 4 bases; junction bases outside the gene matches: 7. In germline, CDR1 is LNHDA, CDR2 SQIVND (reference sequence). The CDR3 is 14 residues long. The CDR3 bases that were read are TGTGCCAGTAGCAAGACAGGGGTGGGCACTGAA. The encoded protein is CASSKTGVGTE. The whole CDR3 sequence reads CASSKTGVGTEAFF. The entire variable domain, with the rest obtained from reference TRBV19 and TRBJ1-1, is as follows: DGGITQSPKYLFRKEGQNVTLSCEQNLNHDAMYWYRQDPGQGLRLIYYSQIVNDFQKGDIAEGYSVSREKKESFPLTVTSAQKNPTAFYLCASSKTGVGTEAFFGQGTRLTVV.

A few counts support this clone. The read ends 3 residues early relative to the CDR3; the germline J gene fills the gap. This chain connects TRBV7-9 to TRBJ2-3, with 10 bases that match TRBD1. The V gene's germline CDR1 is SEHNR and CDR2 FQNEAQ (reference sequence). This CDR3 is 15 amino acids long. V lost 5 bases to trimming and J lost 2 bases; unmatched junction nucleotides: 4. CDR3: CASSPDRGPTDTQYF. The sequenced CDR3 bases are TGTGCCAGCAGCCCCGACAGGGGGCCCACAGATACG.

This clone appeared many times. The CDR3 protein is CATISQGTEAFF. CDR3 DNA (partial): TGTGCCACGATTTCACAGGGGACTGAA. The rearrangement joins TRBV30 to TRBJ1-1; 7 nucleotides agree with TRBD1. The read ends 3 residues shy of where the CDR3 ends; the end is completed using the germline J gene. The V segment lost 8 bases and the J segment 5 bases; nucleotides outside the gene matches: 8. This CDR3 contains 12 residues. CDR1 is GTSNPN and CDR2 is SVGIG in the germline V gene (reference sequence).

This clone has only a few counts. The chain's CDR3 is CASSLNPSYGHEQFF. Incomplete CDR3 DNA: TGTGCCAGCAGCTTAAACCCTAGCTACGGCCATGAG. The chain combines TRBV7-9 with TRBJ2-1; TRBD2 is a possible D gene (5 bases). The CDR3 end falls 3 residues outside the read, so it is completed with the germline J gene. The V end was cut by 2 bases, the J end by 8 bases, with 16 bases between. The CDR3 runs to 15 residues. Germline CDR1 reads SEHNR; CDR2 reads FQNEAQ (reference sequence).

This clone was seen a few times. The CDR3 loop reads CSATSQGRGPQHF. Incomplete CDR3 DNA: TGCAGTGCCACCTCCCAGGGGCGAGGGCCC. This chain joins TRBV20-1 and TRBJ1-5; D possibly corresponds to TRBD1 (6 bases). The read halts 3 residues ahead of the CDR3 end, with the missing end drawn from the germline J gene. Germline CDR1 DFQATT, CDR2 SNEGSKA (reference sequence). This CDR3 is built from 13 residues. V lost 6 bases and J 9 bases, leaving 18 bases between the germline ends.

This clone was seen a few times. Partial CDR3 DNA: TGTGCCAGCAGCCGACAGGTGAACACTGAA. Its translation: CASSRQVNTE. The full CDR3 protein reads CASSRQVNTEAFF. V gene TRBV7-9 combines with J gene TRBJ1-1; a weak D match, TRBD1 (6 bases). The CDR3 goes on 3 residues after the read ends, and that part is filled in from the germline J gene. The CDR3 covers 13 residues. Germline V gives CDR1 SEHNR, CDR2 FQNEAQ (reference sequence). Between the trimmed V and J ends, which lost 5 bases and 0 bases, there was a span of 7 bases.

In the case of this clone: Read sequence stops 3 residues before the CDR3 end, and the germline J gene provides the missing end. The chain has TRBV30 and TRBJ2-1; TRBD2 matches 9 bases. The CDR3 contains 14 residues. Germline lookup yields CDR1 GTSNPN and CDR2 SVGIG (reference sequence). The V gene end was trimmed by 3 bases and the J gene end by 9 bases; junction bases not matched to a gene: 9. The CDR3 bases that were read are TGTGCCTGGAGACGCCCGGGACTAGCCGGTGAG. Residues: CAWRRPGLAGE. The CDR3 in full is CAWRRPGLAGEQFF.

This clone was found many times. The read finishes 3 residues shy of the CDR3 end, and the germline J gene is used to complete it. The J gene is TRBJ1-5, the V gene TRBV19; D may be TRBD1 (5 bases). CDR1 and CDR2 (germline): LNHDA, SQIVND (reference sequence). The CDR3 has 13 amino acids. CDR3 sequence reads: CASSITGANPQHF. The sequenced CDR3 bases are TGTGCCAGTAGTATCACTGGGGCTAATCCC.

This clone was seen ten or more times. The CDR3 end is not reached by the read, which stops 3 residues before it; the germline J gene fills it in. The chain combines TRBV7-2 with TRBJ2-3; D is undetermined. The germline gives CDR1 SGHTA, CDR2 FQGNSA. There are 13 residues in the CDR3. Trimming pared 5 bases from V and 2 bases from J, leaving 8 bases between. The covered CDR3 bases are TGTGCCAGCAGCCCCAAACTCACAGATACG. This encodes CASSPKLTDT. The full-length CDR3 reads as CASSPKLTDTQYF.

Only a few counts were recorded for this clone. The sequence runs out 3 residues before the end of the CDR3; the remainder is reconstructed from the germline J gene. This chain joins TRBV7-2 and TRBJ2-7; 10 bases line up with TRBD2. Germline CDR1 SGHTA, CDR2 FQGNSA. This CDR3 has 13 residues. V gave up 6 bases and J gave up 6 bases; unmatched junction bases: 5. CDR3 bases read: TGTGCCAGCAGGAGCGGGGGGGCGCCCGAG. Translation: CASRSGGAPE. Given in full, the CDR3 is CASRSGGAPEQYF.

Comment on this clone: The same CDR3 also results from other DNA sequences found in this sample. CDR3 DNA, as far as it was read: TGTGCCTGGAGCGTCATACAAATGAACACTGAA. Residues: CAWSVIQMNTE. The full CDR3 is CAWSVIQMNTEAFF. The V and J genes are TRBV30 and TRBJ1-1; no definite D call. The read is 3 residues too short to cover the CDR3 end, so that end is filled in from the germline J gene. The germline CDR1 and CDR2 sequences are GTSNPN and SVGIG (reference sequence). This CDR3 is built from 14 residues. The ends were cut back, 3 bases at V and 0 bases at J, with 11 bases in the middle.

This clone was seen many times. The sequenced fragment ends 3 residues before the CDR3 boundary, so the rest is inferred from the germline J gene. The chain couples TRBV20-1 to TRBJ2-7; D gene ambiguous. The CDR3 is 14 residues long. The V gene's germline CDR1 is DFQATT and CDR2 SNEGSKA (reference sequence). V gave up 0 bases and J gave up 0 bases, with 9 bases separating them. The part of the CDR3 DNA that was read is TGCAGTGCTAGAGATGGTGCAGACTCCTACGAG. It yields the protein CSARDGADSYE. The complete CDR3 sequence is CSARDGADSYEQYF.